A single T cell receptor (beta chain) is shown here with its context. The antigen is not known. The entry originates in a study of CD8 T cells in ankylosing spondylitis. Study-wide findings and caveats: The clones that were linked to disease were reported to be significantly enriched in matched synovial fluid samples from ankylosing spondylitis patients. In the blood and synovial fluid of reactive arthritis, some motif variants had been previously reported. Disease-linked clones bore a CD8+ phenotype, appearing relatively rarely in peripheral blood. A TCR beta motif of several highly homologous variants seemed to mark ankylosing spondylitis blood.

TCRdb passed the 5' RACE reads through MiXCR, listing each CDR3 protein once. The data hold around 440,000 distinct CDR3 sequences, with 17% observed a single time. The V gene lost 6 bases and the J gene lost 2 bases, with 13 bases spanning the gap. The CDR3 extends over 13 amino acids. Germline CDR1 is DFQATT and CDR2 is SNEGSKA (reference sequence). The sample taken for sequencing was blood, either unsorted or a sorted T cell fraction (not recorded which). V is TRBV20-1 and J is TRBJ1-2; no definite D call. The receptor's source is a male donor with ankylosing spondylitis. CDR3 protein: CSAWDEGNYGYTF. The CDR3 DNA is TGCAGTGCCTGGGATGAGGGAAACTATGGCTACACCTTC.